The T cell receptor (beta chain) under discussion was sequenced for a study of blood T cell repertoires in COVID-19. About the study: The United States, Italy and Spain supplied acute and convalescent COVID-19 samples.

Source study methods: Cell counts per sample came from amplifying reference gene primers. The assay was immunoSEQ multiplex PCR, and TCRdb's table has in-frame clones only and misses some. The V and J calls and clone size come from that table; D and trimming were worked out from the DNA. The sample carries over 50,000 clones, about three quarters recorded once. CDR3 size: 18 residues. V gave up 5 bases and J gave up 0 bases; unmatched junction bases: 12. CDR1 is SGHTA, CDR2 FQGTGA, per germline. Source material: peripheral blood. This chain uses TRBV7-3 with TRBJ2-2; TRBD1 agrees at 7 bases. This TCR derives from an older man with acute or convalescent COVID-19. The CDR3 DNA reads TGTGCCAGCAGCCCAAGAGGCACCGGGACAGCGAACACCGGGGAGCTGTTTTTT. Amino acid sequence: CASSPRGTGTANTGELFF. Full variable domain (rest looked up from reference TRBV7-3 and TRBJ2-2): GAGVSQTPSNKVTEKGKYVELRCDPISGHTALYWYRQSLGQGPEFLIYFQGTGAADDSGLPNDRFFAVRPEGSVSTLKIQRTERGDSAVYLCASSPRGTGTANTGELFFGEGSRLTVL.